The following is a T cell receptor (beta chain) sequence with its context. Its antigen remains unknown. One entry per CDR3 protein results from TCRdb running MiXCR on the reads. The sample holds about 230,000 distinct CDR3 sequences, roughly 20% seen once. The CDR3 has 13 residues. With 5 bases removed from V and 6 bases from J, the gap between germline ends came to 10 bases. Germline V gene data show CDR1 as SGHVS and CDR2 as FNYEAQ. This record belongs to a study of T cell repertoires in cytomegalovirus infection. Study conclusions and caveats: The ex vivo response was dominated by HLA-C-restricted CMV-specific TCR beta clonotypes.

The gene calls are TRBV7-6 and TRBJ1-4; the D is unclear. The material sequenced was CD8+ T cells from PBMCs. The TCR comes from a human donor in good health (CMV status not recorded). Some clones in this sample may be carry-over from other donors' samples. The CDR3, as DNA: TGTGCCAGCAGCCGAACTTTGGATGAAAAACTGTTTTTT. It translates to CASSRTLDEKLFF.